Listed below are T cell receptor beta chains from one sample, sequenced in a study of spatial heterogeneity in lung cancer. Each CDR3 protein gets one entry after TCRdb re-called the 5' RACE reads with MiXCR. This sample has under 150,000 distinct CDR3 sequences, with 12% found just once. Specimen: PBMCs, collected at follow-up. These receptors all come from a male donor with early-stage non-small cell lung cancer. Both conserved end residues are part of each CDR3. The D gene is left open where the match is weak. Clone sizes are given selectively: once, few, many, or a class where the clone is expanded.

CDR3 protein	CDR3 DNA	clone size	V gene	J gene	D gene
CASSSHHSLFNYGYTF	TGTGCCAGCAGTTCCCACCACAGTCTTTTTAACTATGGCTACACCTTC	few	TRBV12-3/TRBV12-4	TRBJ1-2	NA
CATSDIDKANYEQYF	TGTGCCACCAGTGATATAGACAAGGCAAACTACGAGCAGTACTTC	many	TRBV24-1	TRBJ2-7	NA
CASSQAGNNNNEQFF	TGTGCCAGCAGCCAGGCGGGGAATAACAACAATGAGCAGTTCTTC	NA	TRBV7-6	TRBJ2-1	NA
CASSPIGLPRTYEQYF	TGCGCCAGCAGCCCGATTGGACTACCACGAACCTACGAGCAGTACTTC	NA	TRBV5-1	TRBJ2-7	NA
CASSLVTSGGPKYNEQFF	TGTGCCAGCTCCCTCGTGACTAGCGGGGGGCCGAAGTACAATGAGCAGTTCTTC	NA	TRBV6-6	TRBJ2-1	TRBD2
CATSRDLSPTDTQYF	TGTGCCACCAGCAGAGATTTGTCCCCGACAGATACGCAGTATTTT	few	TRBV15	TRBJ2-3	NA
CASSFRQGAGNEQFF	TGTGCCAGCAGCTTCCGACAGGGGGCTGGAAATGAGCAGTTCTTC	few	TRBV7-2	TRBJ2-1	TRBD1
CASSPQGERAYEQYF	TGTGCCAGCAGTCCACAGGGGGAAAGGGCCTACGAGCAGTACTTC	NA	TRBV12-3/TRBV12-4	TRBJ2-7	TRBD1
CSVMTGPGSGANVLTF	TGCAGCGTAATGACAGGCCCGGGGTCTGGGGCCAACGTCCTGACTTTC	NA	TRBV29-1	TRBJ2-6	NA
CASSLVFGGYTF	TGTGCCAGCAGCTTAGTCTTCGGTGGCTACACCTTC	NA	TRBV13	TRBJ1-2	NA
CASSLDRGSSEQYF	TGCGCCAGCAGCTTGGACAGGGGTAGTTCCGAGCAGTACTTC	many	TRBV5-1	TRBJ2-7	TRBD1
CASSRTVQTQYF	TGTGCCAGCAGCCGGACGGTGCAGACCCAGTACTTC	NA	TRBV11-3	TRBJ2-5	NA
CASSVDRGNYGYTF	TGTGCCAGCAGCGTGGACAGGGGGAATTATGGCTACACCTTC	few	TRBV9	TRBJ1-2	TRBD1
CASKLRETQYF	TGTGCCAGCAAGTTGAGAGAGACCCAGTACTTC	few	TRBV2	TRBJ2-5	NA
CASTSRPTSSYNEQFF	TGTGCCAGCACCTCTAGACCAACGAGCTCCTACAATGAGCAGTTCTTC	many	TRBV11-2	TRBJ2-1	NA
CASSLVSGGSSYF	TGTGCCAGCAGCTTAGTTAGCGGGGGATCTAGCTATTTT	NA	TRBV7-2	TRBJ2-3	TRBD2
CASSQTAPVGEKLFF	TGTGCCAGCAGTCAAACAGCGCCGGTCGGTGAAAAACTGTTTTTT	many	TRBV7-2	TRBJ1-4	NA
CASSQPGTGGSGYTF	TGTGCCAGCAGCCAACCCGGGACAGGGGGCAGTGGCTACACCTTC	NA	TRBV14	TRBJ1-2	TRBD1
CSVEDGTSGDGQYF	TGCAGCGTTGAAGATGGGACTAGCGGGGATGGGCAGTACTTC	few	TRBV29-1	TRBJ2-7	TRBD2
CASSLGWGPTEAFF	TGTGCCAGCAGCTTAGGTTGGGGGCCTACTGAAGCTTTCTTT	few	TRBV7-9	TRBJ1-1	NA
CASSPRHGNSPLHF	TGTGCTAGCAGCCCACGACATGGTAATTCACCCCTCCACTTT	few	TRBV7-7	TRBJ1-6	NA
CASSYSSSRATYEQYF	TGTGCCAGCAGTTACTCCTCCTCCCGGGCTACCTACGAGCAGTACTTC	NA	TRBV6-5	TRBJ2-7	NA
CASSSPPGSPLHF	TGTGCCAGCAGCTCTCCCCCGGGATCACCCCTCCACTTT	NA	TRBV6-5	TRBJ1-6	NA
CASSEGRFDEQFF	TGTGCCAGCAGTGAAGGCAGGTTCGATGAGCAGTTCTTC	NA	TRBV2	TRBJ2-1	NA
CASSPVRNTIYF	TGTGCCAGCAGCCCCGTACGAAACACCATATATTTT	few	TRBV7-2	TRBJ1-3	NA
CSASRRTGVGGQPQHF	TGCAGTGCTAGTAGGAGGACAGGGGTAGGCGGACAGCCCCAGCATTTT	NA	TRBV20-1	TRBJ1-5	TRBD1
CAIRDRTGELFF	TGTGCCATCAGAGATAGAACCGGGGAGCTGTTTTTT	few	TRBV10-3	TRBJ2-2	NA
CASRSQGTRNTIYF	TGTGCCAGCAGGTCACAGGGGACCAGAAACACCATATATTTT	many	TRBV28	TRBJ1-3	TRBD1
CASSLYERPNSPLHF	TGTGCCAGCAGTTTGTACGAGCGCCCCAATTCACCCCTCCACTTT	many	TRBV27	TRBJ1-6	NA
CSARDTKDTKTQYF	TGCAGTGCTAGAGATACGAAGGACACAAAGACCCAGTACTTC	NA	TRBV20-1	TRBJ2-5	NA